The 30 T cell receptor beta chains below were found in one sample sequenced in a study of T cell repertoires in cytomegalovirus infection. MiXCR, applied by TCRdb to the reads, yields one record per CDR3 protein. The table includes 200,000 or so distinct CDR3 sequences, roughly 30% detected once. The specimen was PBMCs. Source of these receptors: a human donor in good health (CMV status not recorded). Some clones in this sample may be carry-over from other donors' samples.

This clonotype is a singleton in its sample. A read error may produce the germline difference seen at one junction end. The chain carries TRBV6-1 and TRBJ1-3; D gene unclear. CDR3 length: 16 residues. Germline assignment: CDR1 MNHNS and CDR2 SASEGT. The CDR3: CASTLSATSSGITIYF. The CDR3 DNA reads TGTGCCAGCACCCTCAGCGCGACCAGCTCTGGAATCACCATATATTTT.

This clonotype occurred a few times. This chain links TRBV12-3 or TRBV12-4 with TRBJ1-1; no firm D call. The CDR3 consists of 16 residues. With 3 bases removed from V and 4 bases from J, the gap between germline ends came to 18 bases. The CDR3 DNA reads as TGTGCCAGCAGTTTGGGAAGACGAAAGAGTGGCACTGAAGCTTTCTTT. Protein: CASSLGRRKSGTEAFF.

This clonotype has a count of ten or more. V gene TRBV12-3 or TRBV12-4 combines with J gene TRBJ1-1, with a weak D call TRBD1 (6 bases). The CDR3 is 14 residues long. The V and J ends lost 5 bases and 5 bases respectively, with 15 bases between them. CDR3 residues: CASSTGGAWTEAFF. In nucleotides, the CDR3 is TGTGCCAGCAGTACCGGGGGCGCTTGGACTGAAGCTTTCTTT.

V and J are TRBV19 and TRBJ1-2; 10 bases match TRBD1. From germline, CDR1 is LNHDA and CDR2 SQIVND (reference sequence). The CDR3 has 16 amino acids. The ends lost 3 bases at V and 4 bases at J; junction bases unmatched: 8. The CDR3 here is CASSIGTGAGGYGYTF. In DNA form, the CDR3 reads TGTGCCAGTAGTATTGGGACAGGGGCGGGCGGCTATGGCTACACCTTC.

This chain joins TRBV5-1 and TRBJ1-1; D not resolved. Germline CDR1 and CDR2: SGHRS and YFSETQ. The V end was cut by 0 bases, the J end by 7 bases, with 10 bases between. This CDR3 spans 13 amino acids. This chain's CDR3 is CASSLAPTGEAFF. Here the CDR3 DNA reads TGCGCCAGCAGCTTGGCCCCGACTGGTGAAGCTTTCTTT. Variable domain in full (rest from reference TRBV5-1 and TRBJ1-1): KAGVTQTPRYLIKTRGQQVTLSCSPISGHRSVSWYQQTPGQGLQFLFEYFSETQRNKGNFPGRFSGRQFSNSRSEMNVSTLELGDSALYLCASSLAPTGEAFFGQGTRLTVV.

The chain recombines TRBV29-1 with TRBJ2-5, with D unresolved. Germline CDR1 SQVTM, CDR2 ANQGSEA. V was shortened by 4 bases and J by 4 bases, with 13 bases between the two germline ends. The CDR3 runs to 13 residues. The CDR3 DNA sequence: TGCAGCGTTGGGGTTATCCTGGGAGAGACCCAGTACTTC. Translating it yields CSVGVILGETQYF. The whole variable domain, filled in from reference TRBV29-1 and TRBJ2-5, reads SAVISQKPSRDICQRGTSLTIQCQVDSQVTMMFWYRQQPGQSLTLIATANQGSEATYESGFVIDKFPISRPNLTFSTLTVSNMSPEDSSIYLCSVGVILGETQYFGPGTRLLVL.

J is TRBJ2-5 and V is TRBV29-1; D might be TRBD2 (6 bases). V was clipped by 8 bases and J by 4 bases, with 17 bases between them. The germline CDR1 and CDR2 sequences are SQVTM and ANQGSEA. The CDR3 loop spans 13 amino acids. The CDR3 loop reads CSTIRVGGETQYF. The CDR3 coding sequence is TGCAGCACCATAAGGGTGGGAGGAGAGACCCAGTACTTC.

The V call is TRBV7-2, the J call TRBJ1-4, with a tentative D call TRBD1 (6 bases). The CDR3 is made up of 15 amino acids. V lost 5 bases to trimming and J lost 0 bases, with 10 bases between them. CDR1 and CDR2 from the germline V gene are SGHTA and FQGNSA. The CDR3 DNA reads as TGTGCCAGCAGCACCAGACAGGCAACTAATGAAAAACTGTTTTTT. Translation gives CASSTRQATNEKLFF. The whole variable domain, remainder taken from reference TRBV7-2 and TRBJ1-4, is GAGVSQSPSNKVTEKGKDVELRCDPISGHTALYWYRQSLGQGLEFLIYFQGNSAPDKSGLPSDRFSAERTGGSVSTLTIQRTQQEDSAVYLCASSTRQATNEKLFFGSGTQLSVL.

V and J are TRBV6-6 and TRBJ1-1; the D is unclear. The CDR3 contains 13 residues. Germline-derived CDR1 and CDR2 are MNHNY and SVGAGI (reference sequence). Deletions cut 7 bases from V and 5 bases from J, with 14 bases between. CDR3 DNA: TGTGCCAGCACCTCTTTGGGAGCTACTGAAGCTTTCTTT. It is translated as CASTSLGATEAFF.

V and J are TRBV29-1 and TRBJ1-1; D is uncertain. V was clipped by 7 bases and J by 1 base, with 4 bases between them. CDR1 is SQVTM and CDR2 is ANQGSEA in the germline V gene. CDR3 size: 10 residues. In nucleotides, the CDR3 is TGCAGCGGGGAGAACACTGAAGCTTTCTTT. It specifies CSGENTEAFF.

The chain's CDR3 is CASSPSRGSYEQYF. Here the CDR3 DNA reads TGTGCCAGCAGCCCCTCACGGGGGTCCTACGAGCAGTACTTC. The rearrangement links TRBV4-2 to TRBJ2-7; possibly TRBD2 for D (6 bases). Per the germline V gene, CDR1 is LGHNA and CDR2 is YNFKEQ. The CDR3 covers 14 residues. The germline V and J ends were trimmed by 4 bases and 1 base, with 11 bases remaining between them.

The chain combines TRBV5-6 with TRBJ1-1, with TRBD1 as a possible D gene (5 bases). The CDR3 contains 14 residues. CDR1 SGHDT and CDR2 YYEEEE come from the germline V gene. Trimming removed 2 bases from V and 6 bases from J, with 14 bases in between. DNA of the CDR3: TGTGCCAGCAGCTTCGGGGGAGGGATTTCTGAAGCTTTCTTT. This sequence encodes CASSFGGGISEAFF.

The V gene is TRBV7-9, the J gene TRBJ1-2; a weak D match, TRBD1 (6 bases). Trimming took off 3 bases at V and 4 bases at J, with 12 bases between the two ends. There are 14 residues in the CDR3. CDR1 is SEHNR, CDR2 FQNEAQ, per germline (reference sequence). CDR3 bases: TGTGCCAGCAGCTTTGATTCGGACAGCTATGGCTACACCTTC. Translated, it gives CASSFDSDSYGYTF.

The table lists this clonotype with a few counts. The V call is TRBV7-2, the J call TRBJ1-6; 7 bases are a match to TRBD1. J was trimmed by 7 bases and V by 5 bases; bases with no gene match: 11. CDR1 and CDR2 (germline): SGHTA, FQGNSA. The CDR3 sequence is 16 residues long. The CDR3 sequence is CASSLRDSLLNSPLHF. DNA for the CDR3: TGTGCCAGCAGCCTCCGGGACAGCTTACTCAATTCACCCCTCCACTTT.

This clonotype was detected a few times. The chain has TRBV20-1 and TRBJ2-5; 12 bases align to TRBD2. The CDR3 is made up of 16 amino acids. Germline V lookup: CDR1 DFQATT, CDR2 SNEGSKA (reference sequence). Trimming at V came to 1 base and at J to 5 bases, leaving 8 bases not matched to a gene. The CDR3 nucleotides read TGCAGTGCTAGAGGGACTAGCGGGGTGGTCCGGGAGACCCAGTACTTC. The encoded protein is CSARGTSGVVRETQYF.

This clonotype was counted many times. The DNA for the CDR3 is TGTGCCAGCAGTCAACGGACTAGCAAATACAATGAGCAGTTCTTC. Its translation is CASSQRTSKYNEQFF. J is TRBJ2-1 and V is TRBV5-4; TRBD2 agrees at 8 bases. Germline CDR1 and CDR2: SGHNT and YYREEE (reference sequence). The length of the CDR3 is 15 residues. The ends lost 5 bases at V and 4 bases at J; junction bases unmatched: 8.

J is TRBJ1-4 and V is TRBV20-1, with 7 bases identical to TRBD1. CDR1 is DFQATT, CDR2 SNEGSKA, per germline (reference sequence). The CDR3 has 15 amino acids. V was clipped by 6 bases and J by 4 bases; unmatched bases: 11. DNA of the CDR3: TGCAGTGCGAACCAGGGGGGCCCGGATAATGAAAAACTGTTTTTT. This codes for CSANQGGPDNEKLFF.

The gene calls are TRBV5-8 and TRBJ2-7, with a tentative D call TRBD1 (6 bases). Trimming cost V 5 bases and J 3 bases, with 27 bases left between them. This CDR3 spans 18 amino acids. Germline V gene sequence: CDR1 SGHTS, CDR2 YDEGEE. The CDR3 here is CASRTPGEPLSRYYEQYF. CDR3 coding DNA: TGTGCCAGCAGGACACCAGGGGAACCCCTATCCCGTTACTACGAGCAGTACTTC.

The chain is built from TRBV12-3 or TRBV12-4 and TRBJ1-2; 9 nucleotides line up with TRBD1. The CDR3 runs to 17 residues. Trimming removed 7 bases from V and 4 bases from J; junction bases left unmatched: 16. The CDR3 loop reads CASTPWTGAAGGYGYTF. For the CDR3, the DNA is TGTGCCAGCACTCCCTGGACAGGGGCCGCCGGGGGCTATGGCTACACCTTC.

This clonotype was seen ten or more times. The chain recombines TRBV20-1 with TRBJ1-5, with TRBD1 identical over 8 bases. The J segment lost 4 bases and the V segment lost 6 bases, leaving 8 bases of the junction unmatched. CDR1 and CDR2 (germline): DFQATT, SNEGSKA (reference sequence). The CDR3 runs 14 residues. DNA of the CDR3: TGCAGTGCCCCAGACAGGGGCGTTAATCAGCCCCAGCATTTT. It encodes CSAPDRGVNQPQHF.

This sequence joins TRBV11-3 and TRBJ2-3; D gene ambiguous. Trimming left V 0 bases short and J 0 bases short, with 4 bases between. CDR3 size: 14 residues. From germline, CDR1 is SGHNT and CDR2 YENEEA. CDR3 in DNA: TGTGCCAGCAGCTTAGACGCTAGCACAGATACGCAGTATTTT. This codes for CASSLDASTDTQYF.

The chain has TRBV6-2 or TRBV6-3 and TRBJ1-2, with D perhaps TRBD1 (6 bases). The CDR3 spans 16 residues. V gave up 10 bases and J gave up 3 bases, with 24 bases separating them. The germline V gene has CDR1 MNHEY and CDR2 SVGEGT. CDR3 DNA sequence: TGTGCCACCCGCAGCACCCCCTCGACAGGCGACTATGGCTACACCTTC. Its translation is CATRSTPSTGDYGYTF.

There are a few counts of this clonotype. This chain connects TRBV10-1 to TRBJ2-5; 8 nucleotides agree with TRBD2. CDR1 and CDR2 from the germline V gene are WNHNN and SYGVQD (reference sequence). V was pared by 0 bases and J by 2 bases, with 5 bases of the junction left unmatched. CDR3 length equals 16 residues. The CDR3 coding sequence is TGCGCCAGCAGTGAGTCGATTAGCGGGGATCAAGAGACCCAGTACTTC. It codes for CASSESISGDQETQYF.

This clonotype was seen more than once but under ten times. The chain combines TRBV11-2 with TRBJ1-1; D is perhaps TRBD1 (6 bases). Per germline, CDR1 SGHAT and CDR2 FQNNGV. CDR3 length equals 15 residues. Trimming shortened V by 4 bases and J by 1 base, and 13 bases separated the two germline ends. CDR3 sequence (DNA): TGTGCCAGCAGCTCCTCGGACAGAGCGAACACTGAAGCTTTCTTT. Amino acids: CASSSSDRANTEAFF.

The gene calls are TRBV6-5 and TRBJ1-1, with a weak D call TRBD1 (5 bases). Germline-derived CDR1 and CDR2 are MNHEY and SVGAGI. The CDR3 has 14 amino acids. The V end was cut by 1 base, the J end by 2 bases, with 8 bases between. CDR3 DNA: TGTGCCAGCAGTTACTTCGGACACAACACTGAAGCTTTCTTT. Its protein product is CASSYFGHNTEAFF.

The chain couples TRBV20-1 to TRBJ2-5; D is ambiguous. The CDR3 length is 14 residues. V was shortened by 3 bases and J by 1 base, with 12 bases between the two germline ends. CDR1 DFQATT and CDR2 SNEGSKA come from the germline V gene (reference sequence). The CDR3 DNA is TGCAGTGCTAGGCCAGGAGAACTCCAAGAGACCCAGTACTTC. This codes for CSARPGELQETQYF.

The CDR3 coding sequence is TGTGCCAGCAGTAAAGACACCCTTAGCAATCAGCCCCAGCATTTT. Its translation: CASSKDTLSNQPQHF. The chain combines TRBV3-1 with TRBJ1-5; D is undetermined. Trimming removed 6 bases at V and 0 bases at J, with 12 bases between. Germline-derived CDR1 and CDR2 are LGHDT and YNNKEL (reference sequence). CDR3 length equals 15 residues.

The V gene is TRBV20-1, the J gene TRBJ2-7; 7 nucleotides align to TRBD1. Germline values: CDR1 DFQATT, CDR2 SNEGSKA (reference sequence). CDR3 length: 18 amino acids. With 5 bases clipped from V and 3 bases from J, the junction kept 22 bases outside the gene matches. Here the CDR3 reads CSAFDLGPSGQASYEQYF. The CDR3 coding sequence is TGCAGTGCTTTTGATCTGGGCCCTTCTGGACAGGCCAGCTACGAGCAGTACTTC.

V is TRBV12-3 or TRBV12-4 and J is TRBJ1-2, with a possible D match to TRBD1 (6 bases). The CDR3 extends over 14 amino acids. With 1 base removed from V and 7 bases from J, the gap between germline ends came to 13 bases. In DNA, the CDR3 is TGTGCCAGCAGTTTAGGGTCCAGGGGTGGTGGCTACACCTTC. This sequence encodes CASSLGSRGGGYTF.

The chain carries TRBV6-2 or TRBV6-3 and TRBJ1-1; no firm D call. The V end lost 4 bases, the J end lost 2 bases, and 5 bases lay between the germline ends. Germline V lookup: CDR1 MNHEY, CDR2 SVGEGT. This CDR3 contains 12 residues. The CDR3 DNA sequence: TGTGCCAGCAGTTGGGGAAACACTGAAGCTTTCTTT. Its protein is CASSWGNTEAFF.